This is a list of T cell receptor beta chains from one sample in a study of regulatory dendritic cells for organ transplantation. Some clones are missing from TCRdb's copy, which holds only in-frame ones; the method was immunoSEQ multiplex PCR. Counted here are some 12,000 clones, less than 80% occurring once; the ten biggest clones make up 1.2%. These receptors have no identified antigens. What was sequenced was naive CD8+ T cells from blood cultured with dendritic cells. These receptors all stem from a human donor in good health. The CDR3 runs from the conserved cysteine through the conserved F or W. A D gene is named only where the DNA matches it firmly. The listing skips clone size in some rows; elsewhere it reads once, few, many or a size class.

V gene	clone size	J gene	D gene	CDR3 protein	CDR3 DNA
TRBV7-6	few	TRBJ2-1	TRBD2	CASSLVRSGGNYNEQFF	TGTGCCAGCAGCTTAGTTCGCAGCGGGGGGAACTACAATGAGCAGTTCTTC
TRBV7-3	-	TRBJ2-1	TRBD2	CASSLNAAGGHEQFF	TGTGCCAGCAGCTTAAATGCAGCGGGGGGCCATGAGCAGTTCTTC
TRBV5-1	-	TRBJ1-1	-	CASRSEEGEMRLMNTEAFF	TGCGCCAGCAGAAGTGAAGAGGGCGAAATGAGATTAATGAACACTGAAGCTTTCTTT
TRBV11-2	few	TRBJ2-2	TRBD2	CASSSGLAGNTGELFF	TGTGCCAGCAGCTCCGGACTAGCGGGGAACACCGGGGAGCTGTTTTTT
TRBV27	few	TRBJ1-5	TRBD1	CASRTGTDLYQPQHF	TGTGCCAGCAGAACCGGGACAGACCTATATCAGCCCCAGCATTTT
TRBV7-9	-	TRBJ2-3	-	CASSFFQGQDTQYF	TGTGCCAGCAGCTTTTTCCAGGGTCAGGATACGCAGTATTTT
TRBV7-9	few	TRBJ1-1	-	CASSRGGVNTEAFF	TGTGCCAGCAGCCGAGGAGGAGTGAACACTGAAGCTTTCTTT
TRBV9	-	TRBJ2-3	TRBD2	CATQPAGALPSTDTQYF	TGTGCCACCCAGCCAGCGGGGGCCCTCCCTAGCACAGATACGCAGTATTTT
TRBV29-1	-	TRBJ2-6	-	CSAAGVGANVLTF	TGCAGCGCCGCAGGGGTCGGGGCCAACGTCCTGACTTTC
TRBV7-8	few	TRBJ2-7	TRBD1	CASSSTGVEQYF	TGTGCCAGCAGCTCGACAGGGGTCGAGCAGTACTTC
TRBV5-6	-	TRBJ2-2	-	CASSPRVRTHANTGELFF	TGTGCCAGCAGCCCCCGGGTCAGGACACACGCGAACACCGGGGAGCTGTTTTTT
TRBV7-2	-	TRBJ1-1	-	CASSLEGVEAFF	TGTGCCAGCAGCTTAGAAGGGGTTGAAGCTTTCTTT
TRBV19	-	TRBJ2-3	TRBD2	CASSISSGGTDTQYF	TGTGCCAGTAGTATATCTAGCGGGGGCACAGATACGCAGTATTTT
TRBV4-1	few	TRBJ2-5	TRBD1	CASSQVWGQGGETQYF	TGCGCCAGCAGCCAAGTATGGGGACAGGGTGGGGAGACCCAGTACTTC
TRBV7-8	few	TRBJ1-2	-	CASSWLRVEGYTF	TGTGCCAGCAGCTGGCTGAGGGTGGAAGGCTACACCTTC
TRBV4-2	-	TRBJ2-7	TRBD1	CASSHTGTGGEEQYF	TGTGCCAGCAGCCATACCGGGACAGGGGGCGAAGAGCAGTACTTC
TRBV4-1	few	TRBJ1-3	-	CASSQTSGTVGNTIYF	TGCGCCAGCAGCCAGACTTCCGGGACTGTTGGAAACACCATATATTTT
TRBV29-1	-	TRBJ2-2	-	CSATEGPYTVNTGELFF	TGCAGCGCCACGGAGGGGCCTTATACTGTTAACACCGGGGAGCTGTTTTTT
TRBV4-1	-	TRBJ1-2	TRBD1	CASSPRQGNYGYTF	TGCGCCAGCAGCCCCAGACAGGGGAACTATGGCTACACCTTC
TRBV5-1	-	TRBJ2-7	TRBD2	CASSLASGGDEQYF	TGCGCCAGCAGCTTGGCCAGCGGGGGAGACGAGCAGTACTTC
TRBV10-3	-	TRBJ2-2	-	CAISESRGSTGELFF	TGTGCCATCAGTGAGTCCCGGGGAAGCACCGGGGAGCTGTTTTTT
TRBV6-1	-	TRBJ1-4	-	CASSEAYGMEKLFF	TGTGCCAGCAGTGAAGCATACGGGATGGAAAAACTGTTTTTT
TRBV6-6	once	TRBJ2-5	TRBD1	CASSPEQGGETQYF	TGTGCCAGCAGTCCGGAACAGGGGGGAGAGACCCAGTACTTC
TRBV7-9	few	TRBJ1-1	-	CASSLGRGVTEAFF	TGTGCCAGCAGCTTAGGCAGGGGAGTAACTGAAGCTTTCTTT
TRBV19	-	TRBJ2-4	-	CASSIVTGRITKNIQYF	TGTGCCAGTAGTATAGTTACGGGAAGGATAACCAAAAACATTCAGTACTTC
TRBV7-9	-	TRBJ2-5	TRBD2	CASSLVVAGRQETQYF	TGTGCCAGCAGCTTAGTGGTAGCGGGCCGCCAAGAGACCCAGTACTTC
TRBV12-5	few	TRBJ2-7	-	CATSWGANTYEQYF	TGTGCTACTTCTTGGGGAGCTAACACCTACGAGCAGTACTTC
TRBV28	-	TRBJ1-5	TRBD1	CASRGGQAFINQPQHF	TGTGCCAGCAGGGGGGGACAGGCCTTTATCAATCAGCCCCAGCATTTT
TRBV5-5	-	TRBJ2-5	-	CASSLGRGLGETQYF	TGTGCCAGCAGCTTGGGGCGGGGGCTGGGAGAGACCCAGTACTTC
TRBV6-4	-	TRBJ2-2	TRBD1	CASSMDRVTGELFF	TGTGCCAGCAGTATGGACAGGGTGACCGGGGAGCTGTTTTTT
TRBV11-2	-	TRBJ1-2	-	CASSLWAGEGHGYTF	TGTGCCAGCAGCTTATGGGCAGGGGAAGGCCATGGCTACACCTTC
TRBV19	few	TRBJ2-3	-	CASSVTGSKTDTQYF	TGTGCCAGTAGTGTTACGGGGTCTAAAACAGATACGCAGTATTTT
TRBV14	-	TRBJ2-2	-	CASSSSAWDTGELFF	TGTGCCAGCAGCTCTAGCGCCTGGGATACCGGGGAGCTGTTTTTT
TRBV4-1	-	TRBJ1-1	-	CASSQVAPSRAWLNTEAFF	TGCGCCAGCAGCCAAGTCGCCCCGAGCAGGGCGTGGCTGAACACTGAAGCTTTCTTT
TRBV11-1	few	TRBJ1-2	TRBD1	CASSVDRLDHYGYTF	TGTGCCAGCAGCGTGGACAGGCTAGACCACTATGGCTACACCTTC
TRBV4-1	few	TRBJ2-7	-	CASSQVVGSSYEQYF	TGCGCCAGCAGCCAAGTCGTCGGGAGCTCCTACGAGCAGTACTTC
TRBV27	once	TRBJ2-6	-	CASSLHRVSGANVLTF	TGTGCCAGCAGTTTGCATCGGGTCTCTGGGGCCAACGTCCTGACTTTC
TRBV10-3	-	TRBJ2-7	TRBD1	CATNPDRGSYEQYF	TGTGCCACCAACCCGGACAGGGGGTCGTACGAGCAGTACTTC
TRBV27	few	TRBJ2-1	-	CASRQGPSYNEQFF	TGTGCCAGCAGACAGGGTCCCTCCTACAATGAGCAGTTCTTC
TRBV7-2	-	TRBJ2-7	-	CASSPTPSYEQYF	TGTGCCAGCAGCCCGACTCCAAGCTACGAGCAGTACTTC
TRBV6-5	-	TRBJ2-1	TRBD1	CASSSGGTGYNEQFF	TGTGCCAGCAGTTCAGGCGGGACAGGGTACAATGAGCAGTTCTTC
TRBV18	-	TRBJ2-1	TRBD1	CASSSGTGGISSYNEQFF	TGTGCCAGCTCGTCCGGGACAGGGGGGATTTCCTCCTACAATGAGCAGTTCTTC
TRBV5-4	-	TRBJ1-1	TRBD1	CASRLEQGYRNTEAFF	TGTGCCAGCAGACTCGAACAGGGGTATCGGAACACTGAAGCTTTCTTT
TRBV5-1	-	TRBJ1-1	TRBD1	CASTMGTGGNTEAFF	TGCGCCAGCACCATGGGGACAGGGGGGAACACTGAAGCTTTCTTT
TRBV19	-	TRBJ2-7	-	CASSMSWGQTRGEQYF	TGTGCCAGTAGTATGAGTTGGGGACAAACCCGTGGCGAGCAGTACTTC
TRBV4-2	few	TRBJ2-7	-	CASSQEKGGYEQYF	TGTGCCAGCAGCCAAGAGAAGGGAGGCTACGAGCAGTACTTC
TRBV2	few	TRBJ1-5	-	CASSEGDTNQPQHF	TGTGCCAGCAGTGAAGGGGACACAAATCAGCCCCAGCATTTT
TRBV11-2	-	TRBJ2-1	-	CASSLGGPNEQFF	TGTGCCAGCAGCCTTGGGGGCCCGAATGAGCAGTTCTTC
TRBV11-1	-	TRBJ2-5	TRBD2	CASSLGLAAETQYF	TGTGCCAGCAGCTTAGGACTAGCAGCGGAGACCCAGTACTTC
TRBV21-1	-	TRBJ2-1	-	CASSVYRVWGHNEQFF	TGTGCCAGCAGCGTGTACAGGGTGTGGGGACACAATGAGCAGTTCTTC
TRBV27	-	TRBJ1-6	TRBD1	CASSAGTGGRSPLHF	TGTGCCAGCAGTGCCGGGACAGGAGGGCGGTCACCCCTCCACTTT